The 6 T cell receptor beta chains below all came from one sample that was sequenced in a study of cytomegalovirus exposure and HLA in healthy donors. The PCR made use of 60 Vbeta and 13 Jbeta primers. Using immunoSEQ multiplex PCR, the repertoire was profiled, and TCRdb retains in-frame clones only, with some absent. Found here are 150,000 or so clones, approximately 85% of them singletons; the top ten hold about 9.3%. Sequenced input: PBMCs. The origin of the receptors is a young man in good health and CMV-seropositive.

The chain couples TRBV29-1 to TRBJ2-7, with TRBD2 matching 10 bases. The V gene end was trimmed by 4 bases and the J gene end by 5 bases; junction bases not matched to a gene: 17. Germline lookup yields CDR1 SQVTM and CDR2 ANQGSEA. CDR3 length: 17 amino acids. The CDR3 loop reads CSVVGDGASGGIDEQYF. In nucleotides, the CDR3 is TGCAGCGTTGTGGGTGACGGGGCTAGCGGGGGAATCGACGAGCAGTACTTC.

This sequence joins TRBV5-4 and TRBJ2-5; TRBD2 matches at 16 bases. The CDR3 sequence is 18 residues long. Per the germline V gene, CDR1 is SGHNT and CDR2 is YYREEE (reference sequence). The junction had 15 bases not matched to a gene; V was cut back by 6 bases and J by 7 bases. Written as DNA, the CDR3 is TGTGCCAGCAACCCGGGGGCCGGGACTAGCGGGGGGGAGGGGACCCAGTACTTC. Its translation is CASNPGAGTSGGEGTQYF.

This chain uses TRBV11-3 with TRBJ2-5, with D maybe TRBD2 (6 bases). Deletions cut 5 bases from V and 5 bases from J, with 12 bases between. Germline V gives CDR1 SGHNT, CDR2 YENEEA. CDR3 length: 13 residues. The CDR3 DNA is TGTGCCAGCAGCCTCCTCACTAGCGAGACCCAGTACTTC. Translating it yields CASSLLTSETQYF.

The genes are TRBV19 and TRBJ1-5; D might be TRBD1 (5 bases). The V and J ends lost 1 base and 4 bases respectively, with 11 bases between them. The CDR3 has 15 amino acids. Germline CDR1 is LNHDA and CDR2 is SQIVND (reference sequence). The chain's CDR3 is CASSIVGGGNQPQHF. As DNA, the CDR3 is TGTGCCAGTAGTATAGTCGGGGGAGGGAATCAGCCCCAGCATTTT.

The rearrangement uses TRBV2 and TRBJ2-2; 7 nucleotides align to TRBD1. V gave up 6 bases and J gave up 8 bases; unmatched junction bases: 12. There are 15 residues in the CDR3. Germline V CDR1 and CDR2: SNHLY, FYNNEI. The CDR3 protein is CASRTQTGFEGELFF. As DNA, the CDR3 is TGTGCCAGCAGGACACAGACAGGGTTTGAAGGGGAGCTGTTTTTT.

The chain links TRBV2 to TRBJ2-2, with 10 bases identical to TRBD1. V lost 8 bases and J lost 5; bases outside the gene matches: 5. CDR3 size: 14 residues. Germline CDR1 and CDR2: SNHLY and FYNNEI. The CDR3 coding sequence is TGTGCCAGCGCCGGGACAGGGGAAACCGGGGAGCTGTTTTTT. This sequence encodes CASAGTGETGELFF.